The entry below describes one T cell receptor beta chain. The target of this receptor is not known. Per-base quality was not reported, and no clone a single base away is much larger than it. Using the deep immunoSEQ assay, multiplex PCR amplified TCR CDR3 regions from genomic DNA. Extracted genomic DNA from each cell subset was spread evenly across all wells of several immunoSEQ 96-well plates, with each plate serving as a replicate. For sorted subsets, approximately 190 ng genomic DNA, equal to about 30,000 T cell genomes, was loaded into each replicate PCR. The purified libraries were quantified using a Qubit 3.0 fluorometer, sized with a Bioanalyzer 2100, and then quantified again using the KAPA Library Quantification kit. A separate single-read 150-cycle Illumina NextSeq 550 flow cell was used to sequence each immunoSEQ 96-well plate. The published analysis was carried out like this. Because the immunoSEQ output held only junctional sequences and lacked quality scores, the filtering could not match the filtering applied to full-length reads. To assign V/J genes and CDR3, sequences were annotated using PyIR, a Python wrapper for IgBLAST v1.9, with IMGT germline references. Reads were filtered out if the reads had weak V/J assignments (E-value above 1e-6), no CDR3, stop codons, out-of-frame junctions, or ambiguous translated residues. A V3J clonotype was defined by an identical inferred V gene, J gene, and CDR3 amino acid sequence. Percentage overlap between repertoires was computed as shared unique clonotypes divided by the size of the smaller repertoire. Richness of each repertoire was evaluated using RTK rarefaction, the Chao1 estimator, and Recon v2.1 estimates of unobserved clonotypes. OLGA was used to compute generation probabilities for all TCRbeta clonotypes that the gDNA method yielded from a handful of donors. This immuneACCESS table, as held by TCRdb, lists in-frame sequences with V and J called but not all clones. Of the missing ones, under half trace to an unresolved V gene in checked studies; the others have no known cause. Clone size and V and J calls were adopted from that table, with D and trimming inferred from the DNA. The sample has 2 million to 2.5 million clones on record, roughly 95% of them singletons. Clones ranked in the top ten supply roughly 0.13% of the sample.

The germline V gene (reference sequence) supplies CDR1 MNHNY and CDR2 SVGAGI. After removal of 5 bases from V and 5 bases from J, the junction retains 7 bases not matched to a gene. Counted from cysteine to phenylalanine, this CDR3 has 15 amino acids. The CDR3 DNA has 45 bases and is translated from base 1. The donors were healthy, HIV-negative adults who had no recently reported acute infections or vaccinations. All donors were Caucasian adults living in Nashville, Tennessee, USA. CD4+ T cells were enriched through magnetic negative selection, after which naive cells were positively selected on CD45RA and the remaining negative fraction served as the memory subset. Blood was obtained by leukapheresis, after which PBMCs were separated by Ficoll-Histopaque density gradient centrifugation and cryopreserved in liquid nitrogen vapor phase. Analytical flow cytometry was used to check the purity and quantity of each magnetically sorted T cell population. Genomic DNA was isolated from every sorted fraction and measured by UV absorbance on a Nanodrop 2000c.

This specimen belongs to a study of shared clonotypes between healthy human individuals (dated by TCRdb to 2018 to 2020). About the full investigation: The cohort comprised two women and three men aged 18 to 49 years. For each donor, three plates each were used for CD4 naive and CD4 memory, two plates were used for CD8 naive, and one plate was used for CD8 memory. To estimate repertoire size and how much clonotype sharing occurs between individuals, the study deeply sequenced the blood TCR repertoires of about five healthy adults. To increase sequencing depth and limit assay-specific biases, different laboratories used diverse techniques to prepare libraries and sequence TCR repertoires. Per donor, leukapheresis produced somewhere between about 0.9 and 10 billion PBMCs. Findings and caveats that apply to the study as a whole: Larger estimated clonotype richness was generally found for naive subsets than for memory subsets. Roughly 5% of naive CD4, around 3.5% of naive CD8, roughly 2.4% of memory CD4, and about 0.4% of memory CD8 clonotypes were shared across several donors. Based on pairwise subsampling, the degree of clonotype sharing among donors was expected to be affected by sequencing depth. The genetic and exposure-history diversity represented was limited by the small number of donors. Compared with non-shared clonotypes, clonotypes shared by all four sorted-subset donors had higher generation probabilities. Sampling was restricted to blood, and TCR repertoires in tissues likely differ from the TCR repertoires found in blood. Even with the large sequencing depth, rarefaction of the sorted-subset datasets indicated that sequencing was incomplete.

Sequenced input: naive CD4+ T cells sorted from blood. What the cell subset or site label conveys for this sample: CD45RA+ positively selected. Recombination linked TRBV6-6 to TRBJ2-7; TRBD2 matches 12 bases in the middle. This sequence was found in a man between 18 and 35 years old in good health. The DNA sequence is as follows: TGTGCCAGCAGTCCCCGACTAGCGGGAGATAACGAGCAGTACTTC. Its amino acids are CASSPRLAGDNEQYF.